The 11 T cell receptor beta chains in this list originate from one sample, sequenced in a study of human T cells and chemical hapten exposure. Sample time point: patch test 3, about 24 weeks after DPC sensitization. Treatment given: therapeutic diphenylcyclopropenone sensitization with weekly scalp DPC. TCRdb reanalysed the RACE reads using MiXCR and keeps one entry per CDR3 protein. The sample lists tens of thousands of distinct CDR3 sequences, over 9.5% occurring once. Specimen: whole blood, collected in connection with sensitization to the hapten diphenylcyclopropenone (DPC). The origin of the receptors is a woman aged 40 to 49 with alopecia areata. Some clones in this sample may be carry-over from other donors' samples.

This clonotype was seen many times. The chain joins TRBV4-1 to TRBJ2-1; TRBD2 might be the D (5 bases). This CDR3 region has 13 residues. CDR1 and CDR2 (germline): MGHRA, YSYEKL. V was cut by 4 bases and J by 5 bases, with 9 bases left in between. The CDR3 nucleotides read TGCGCCAGCAGCCGCGGACTTCACAATGAGCAGTTCTTC. This sequence encodes CASSRGLHNEQFF.

This clonotype was detected only a few times. The rearrangement uses TRBV20-1 and TRBJ2-2; either TRBD1 or TRBD2 may fit D (5 bases each). The germline V gene encodes CDR1 DFQATT and CDR2 SNEGSKA (reference sequence). The CDR3 covers 14 residues. V was trimmed by 5 bases and J by 1 base, leaving 11 bases between them. CDR3 DNA: TGCAGTGCTCGGGACCGCAGGAACACCGGGGAGCTGTTTTTT. This gives the protein CSARDRRNTGELFF.

This clonotype has a count of ten or more. This chain connects TRBV28 to TRBJ1-5, with D unclear. Germline V gives CDR1 MDHEN, CDR2 SYDVKM. Trimming shortened V by 6 bases and J by 3 bases, and 15 bases separated the two germline ends. This CDR3 spans 15 amino acids. CDR3 nucleotide sequence: TGTGCCAGCAGGAACTCCGGGCCAAACAATCAGCCCCAGCATTTT. This gives the protein CASRNSGPNNQPQHF.

The sample holds many counts of this clonotype. The gene calls are TRBV7-2 and TRBJ2-7, with D maybe TRBD2 (5 bases). V was pared by 6 bases and J by 7 bases, with 13 bases between. The CDR3 totals 12 residues. Germline V gene lookup returns CDR1 SGHTA and CDR2 FQGNSA. The CDR3 DNA is TGTGCCAGCAGTGAAGTGGTAGCGGAGCAGTACTTC. Translated: CASSEVVAEQYF.

This clonotype was seen ten or more times. This chain connects TRBV20-1 to TRBJ2-3; TRBD2 matches 11 bases. CDR1 and CDR2 from the germline V gene are DFQATT and SNEGSKA (reference sequence). V dropped 5 bases and J dropped 3; count of bases not matched to a gene: 16. This CDR3 spans 18 amino acids. The CDR3 here is CSASLRSGGAVGTDTQYF. The CDR3 bases are TGCAGTGCTTCCCTTCGTAGCGGGGGGGCCGTTGGGACAGATACGCAGTATTTT.

The table lists this clonotype with a few counts. This chain connects TRBV7-9 to TRBJ1-6; no firm D call. The CDR3 spans 14 residues. Between the trimmed V and J ends, which lost 2 bases and 9 bases, there was a span of 11 bases. CDR1 SEHNR and CDR2 FQNEAQ come from the germline V gene (reference sequence). Here the CDR3 reads CASSLPGESSPLHF. The DNA of the CDR3 is TGTGCCAGCAGCTTACCAGGAGAAAGTTCACCCCTCCACTTT.

This clonotype was recorded many times. CDR3 sequence reads: CASSSPMRGATDTQYF. The CDR3 region has the DNA TGTGCCAGCAGCTCCCCTATGCGGGGGGCCACAGATACGCAGTATTTT. The chain couples TRBV7-2 to TRBJ2-3, with TRBD2 matching 8 bases. Trimming removed 4 bases from V and 2 bases from J; junction bases left unmatched: 8. The CDR3 has 16 amino acids. Germline V lookup: CDR1 SGHTA, CDR2 FQGNSA.

This clonotype was counted ten times or more. CDR3 sequence: CASSLAGGYTDTQYF. Here the CDR3 DNA reads TGTGCCAGCAGTTTAGCGGGGGGATACACAGATACGCAGTATTTT. V is TRBV6-5 and J is TRBJ2-3; TRBD2 matches 10 bases. Germline V gives CDR1 MNHEY, CDR2 SVGAGI. Trimming at V came to 4 bases and at J to 2 bases, leaving 3 bases not matched to a gene. The CDR3 is 15 residues long.

This clonotype was seen a handful of times. The chain is built from TRBV7-9 and TRBJ1-2; D remains unclear. The ends were cut back, 5 bases at V and 1 base at J, with 11 bases in the middle. Germline V gives CDR1 SEHNR, CDR2 FQNEAQ (reference sequence). This CDR3 contains 14 residues. The CDR3 nucleotides read TGTGCCAGCAGCCCGGACGGCCTTAACTATGGCTACACCTTC. Amino acids: CASSPDGLNYGYTF. Full variable domain (outside the CDR3, taken from reference TRBV7-9 and TRBJ1-2): DTGVSQNPRHKITKRGQNVTFRCDPISEHNRLYWYRQTLGQGPEFLTYFQNEAQLEKSRLLSDRFSAERPKGSFSTLEIQRTEQGDSAMYLCASSPDGLNYGYTFGSGTRLTVV.

This clonotype turned up a few times. CDR3 amino acids: CAISNNEETQYF. CDR3 sequence (DNA): TGTGCCATCAGCAACAATGAAGAGACCCAGTACTTC. This chain links TRBV10-3 with TRBJ2-5; no firm D call. The germline V gene encodes CDR1 ENHRY and CDR2 SYGVKD. Trimming stripped 6 bases from V and 3 bases from J, with 8 bases between. The CDR3 spans 12 residues.

This clonotype was observed a few times. The chain has TRBV29-1 and TRBJ2-3, with 8 bases that match TRBD1. V lost 6 bases to trimming and J lost 0 bases; unmatched junction nucleotides: 8. The germline CDR1 and CDR2 sequences are SQVTM and ANQGSEA. The CDR3 is 15 amino acids. This CDR3 reads CSVGDRSTSTDTQYF. For the CDR3, the DNA is TGCAGCGTGGGGGACAGGTCAACTAGCACAGATACGCAGTATTTT.